Sequencing of this T cell receptor (beta chain) was carried out in a study of control samples from healthy donors and cancer patients. In this sample, this clone turned up once. TCRdb keeps only in-frame clones here, not all; method: immunoSEQ multiplex PCR. The data hold about 270,000 clones, with about 80% observed a single time. Germline V gene lookup returns CDR1 WSHSY and CDR2 SAAADI. Trimming at V came to 7 bases and at J to 10 bases, leaving 8 bases not matched to a gene. The CDR3 is 14 residues long. The TCR was taken from a woman aged 55-70 years with lung cancer. This chain uses TRBV10-2 with TRBJ2-1, with TRBD2 matching over 12 bases. Sequencing used PBMCs. The CDR3 loop is CASTQTSGGGEQFF. CDR3 sequence (DNA): TGCGCCAGCACTCAGACTAGCGGGGGAGGCGAGCAGTTCTTC.